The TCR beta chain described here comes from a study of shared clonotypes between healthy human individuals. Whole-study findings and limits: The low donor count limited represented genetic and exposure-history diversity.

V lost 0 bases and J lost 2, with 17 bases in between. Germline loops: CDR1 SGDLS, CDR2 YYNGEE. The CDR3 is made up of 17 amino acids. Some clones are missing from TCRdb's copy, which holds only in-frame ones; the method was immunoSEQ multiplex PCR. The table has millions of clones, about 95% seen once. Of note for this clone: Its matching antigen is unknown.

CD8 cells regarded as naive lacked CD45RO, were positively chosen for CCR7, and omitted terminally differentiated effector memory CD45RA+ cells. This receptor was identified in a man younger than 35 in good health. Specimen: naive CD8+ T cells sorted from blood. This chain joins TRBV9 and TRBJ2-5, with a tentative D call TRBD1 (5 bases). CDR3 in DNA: TGTGCCAGCAGCGTAGAGGCTGGCCTTCCAGGGCAAGAGACCCAGTACTTC. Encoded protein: CASSVEAGLPGQETQYF.